This TCR beta chain stems from a study of monozygotic twins with inflammatory bowel disease. Study-level findings and limits: IBD patients showed reduced TCRbeta diversity (inverse Simpson) versus healthy co-twins. IBD patients shared fewer clonotypes with other individuals than healthy twins, especially patients with disease activity signs.

TCR libraries each used roughly 3,500 ng of total RNA. The study subjected TCRalpha and TCRbeta cDNA to two nested PCRs of around 15 and 9 cycles. Following a re-call of the 5' RACE reads, TCRdb has one entry per CDR3 protein and lacks DNA. In all, the sample yields around 380,000 distinct CDR3 sequences. Remarks on this clonotype: What it binds is not known.

This CDR3 has 13 residues. CDR1 is KGHDR and CDR2 is SFDVKD in the germline V gene. The specimen sequenced was blood. The rearrangement links TRBV24-1 to TRBJ1-2; the TCRdb call, TRBD1, lacks DNA for checking. The clonotype comes from a human donor with ulcerative colitis or Crohn's disease, or a healthy co-twin of an affected twin (not recorded which). The CDR3 spells CATSDRRGYGYTF.